This TCR beta chain was observed in a study of shared clonotypes between healthy human individuals. Using immunoSEQ multiplex PCR, the repertoire was profiled, and TCRdb retains in-frame clones only, with some absent. The data contain a few million clones, approximately 95% of them seen just once; the ten biggest clones take up 0.39%. V dropped 0 bases and J dropped 1 base, with 7 bases sitting between them. CDR3 length: 14 amino acids. Looked up from germline, CDR1 is SGHRS and CDR2 is YFSETQ. The study separated CD4+ cells into CD45RA+ naive and CD45RA-negative memory subsets. The sample was naive CD4+ T cells from PBMCs. Subset here: CD45RA+ positively selected. V usage is TRBV5-1 and J usage is TRBJ2-5; D unresolved. The receptor was isolated from a man aged 18 to 30 in good health. Some clones in this sample may be carry-over from other donors' samples. The CDR3 nucleotides are TGCGCCAGCAGCTTGGAGGCTACCCAAGAGACCCAGTACTTC. It translates to CASSLEATQETQYF.